Presented here are 16 T cell receptor beta chains from one specimen sequenced in a study of chemoradiotherapy in HPV16-positive cancers. Sequenced by immunoSEQ multiplex PCR; TCRdb stores in-frame clones only, minus some. The table lists fewer than 6,500 clones, 80% to 95% of them singletons. The source material was blood, sampled from a patient who underwent chemoradiotherapy. The receptors here all came from a human donor with HPV-associated anogenital cancer.

This chain's CDR3 is CASSWGLGQGAGYEQYF. For the CDR3, the DNA is TGCGCCAGCAGCTGGGGACTGGGACAGGGGGCTGGGTACGAGCAGTACTTC. The V gene is TRBV5-1, the J gene TRBJ2-7, with 12 bases aligning to TRBD1. Germline CDR1 is SGHRS and CDR2 is YFSETQ. After removal of 3 bases from V and 4 bases from J, the junction contained 11 bases not matched to a gene. CDR3 length: 17 residues.

This clone was counted a few times. The rearrangement joins TRBV7-2 to TRBJ1-5; no firm D call. The CDR3 consists of 12 residues. Germline V gene data show CDR1 as SGHTA and CDR2 as FQGNSA. V lost 5 bases and J 4 bases, leaving 6 bases between the germline ends. For the CDR3, the DNA is TGTGCCAGCAGCCCTTCGAATCAGCCCCAGCATTTT. This gives the protein CASSPSNQPQHF.

This chain joins TRBV14 and TRBJ1-2; perhaps TRBD1 as D (5 bases). V lost 3 bases and J lost 4, with 9 bases in between. In germline, CDR1 is SGHDN, CDR2 FVKESK. There are 13 residues in the CDR3. CDR3 sequence reads: CASSHGGGYGYTF. CDR3 DNA: TGTGCCAGCAGCCACGGCGGGGGCTATGGCTACACCTTC.

The chain uses TRBV27 and TRBJ1-6; D is unclear. With 6 bases removed from V and 9 bases from J, the gap between germline ends came to 15 bases. The germline CDR1 and CDR2 sequences are MNHEY and SMNVEV (reference sequence). The CDR3 spans 14 residues. The CDR3 region is CASSEDLGSSPLHF. The CDR3 region has the DNA TGTGCCAGCAGCGAGGACCTAGGGAGTTCACCCCTCCACTTT.

The gene calls are TRBV6-1 and TRBJ2-1, with no clear D. CDR3 length: 13 amino acids. Germline V CDR1 and CDR2: MNHNS, SASEGT. Trimming removed 7 bases from V and 0 bases from J, with 7 bases in between. The CDR3 DNA sequence: TGTGCCAGCACCCGACACTCCTACAATGAGCAGTTCTTC. It is translated as CASTRHSYNEQFF.

The chain combines TRBV6-5 with TRBJ1-5; 7 nucleotides match TRBD1. Germline V gene sequence: CDR1 MNHEY, CDR2 SVGAGI. V trimming: 2 bases; J trimming: 6 bases; junction bases outside the gene matches: 4. CDR3 length equals 14 residues. CDR3 in amino acids: CASSYTGDGQPQHF. CDR3 DNA sequence: TGTGCCAGCAGTTACACAGGGGACGGTCAGCCCCAGCATTTT.

This clone appeared once. The chain joins TRBV15 to TRBJ1-1, with D uncertain. V was shortened by 2 bases and J by 2 bases, with 6 bases between the two germline ends. Germline CDR1 is LNHNV and CDR2 is YYDKDF (reference sequence). This CDR3 region has 13 residues. In nucleotides, the CDR3 is TGTGCCACCAGCAGATGGGGTAACACTGAAGCTTTCTTT. Translation gives CATSRWGNTEAFF. The variable domain in full, completed from reference TRBV15 and TRBJ1-1, reads DAMVIQNPRYQVTQFGKPVTLSCSQTLNHNVMYWYQQKSSQAPKLLFHYYDKDFNNEADTPDNFQSRRPNTSFCFLDIRSPGLGDTAMYLCATSRWGNTEAFFGQGTRLTVV.

In regard to this clone: The junction departs from the called germline gene at one end, perhaps through a read error. This chain connects TRBV7-9 to TRBJ2-1; no reliable D call. Germline V gives CDR1 SEHNR, CDR2 FQNEAQ (reference sequence). The CDR3 totals 13 residues. This CDR3 is CASTLRWDNEQFF. CDR3 DNA: TGTGCCAGCACCTTAAGGTGGGACAATGAGCAGTTCTTC.

The chain links TRBV19 to TRBJ1-1; D unresolved. Germline assignment: CDR1 LNHDA and CDR2 SQIVND (reference sequence). The CDR3 has 17 residues. The V end was cut by 3 bases, the J end by 1 base, with 18 bases between. The CDR3 DNA follows: TGTGCCAGTAGTATCGCCGCGGGTGTCAGTCCGAACACTGAAGCTTTCTTT. Translating it yields CASSIAAGVSPNTEAFF.

The chain links TRBV27 to TRBJ1-2; D gene unclear. V lost 0 bases to trimming and J lost 8 bases, with 13 bases between them. CDR3 size: 14 residues. Per germline, CDR1 MNHEY and CDR2 SMNVEV (reference sequence). The CDR3 spells CASSLSSRLRGYTF. The CDR3 DNA sequence: TGTGCCAGCAGTTTATCCAGCAGGCTCAGGGGCTACACCTTC.

The chain recombines TRBV6-5 with TRBJ1-4, with 8 bases fitting TRBD1. This CDR3 is built from 13 residues. J gave up 8 bases and V 6 bases, and 5 bases lay outside the gene matches. CDR1 and CDR2 from the germline V gene are MNHEY and SVGAGI. CDR3 amino acids: CASRSDRGEKLFF. The DNA of the CDR3 is TGTGCCAGCAGGTCTGACAGGGGAGAAAAACTGTTTTTT.

V is TRBV2 and J is TRBJ1-6; 8 bases agree with TRBD1. V gave up 10 bases and J gave up 10 bases; unmatched junction bases: 18. The CDR3 is made up of 16 amino acids. The germline CDR1 and CDR2 sequences are SNHLY and FYNNEI. CDR3 coding DNA: TGTGCCATCCTATACATCCGGACAGGGCGGGAATCACCCCTCCACTTT. It codes for CAILYIRTGRESPLHF.

The genes are TRBV11-2 and TRBJ2-6; the D call may be TRBD1 or TRBD2 (6 bases each). The CDR3 has 19 residues. Germline CDR1 is SGHAT and CDR2 is FQNNGV. V lost 5 bases and J lost 0, with 20 bases in between. CDR3 in DNA: TGTGCCAGCAGCCTCAGGGGTAGCGGTGTCACCTCTGGGGCCAACGTCCTGACTTTC. Encoded protein: CASSLRGSGVTSGANVLTF.

The rearrangement links TRBV9 to TRBJ2-3, with D uncertain. Germline loops: CDR1 SGDLS, CDR2 YYNGEE. Trimming shortened V by 0 bases and J by 3 bases, and 14 bases separated the two germline ends. This CDR3 has 16 residues. CDR3 sequence reads: CASSVGVGIPTDTQYF. The CDR3 coding sequence is TGTGCCAGCAGCGTAGGAGTAGGTATCCCAACAGATACGCAGTATTTT.

The chain combines TRBV27 with TRBJ1-2; no reliable D call. Germline loops: CDR1 MNHEY, CDR2 SMNVEV (reference sequence). This CDR3 spans 14 amino acids. Deletions cut 4 bases from V and 4 bases from J, with 13 bases between. The CDR3 spells CASSYSSALYGYTF. In DNA, the CDR3 is TGTGCCAGCAGTTACTCATCGGCCCTCTATGGCTACACCTTC.

This rearrangement joins TRBV19 to TRBJ1-1, with 7 bases matching TRBD1. V lost 0 bases, J lost 2 bases, and 15 bases stayed unmatched. CDR3 length equals 19 residues. From germline, CDR1 is LNHDA and CDR2 SQIVND (reference sequence). The CDR3 region is CASSIDLRGSWEKNTEAFF. In DNA form, the CDR3 reads TGTGCCAGTAGTATAGATCTCAGGGGGAGTTGGGAAAAAAACACTGAAGCTTTCTTT.